The clone carrying this T cell receptor beta chain has a handful of counts. Its antigen is as yet unknown. V shed 4 bases and J shed 5 bases, with 11 bases lying between them. Germline V gene sequence: CDR1 SEHNR, CDR2 FQNEAQ (reference sequence). The CDR3 has 13 amino acids. This specimen belongs to a study of shared clonotypes between healthy human individuals. Study-level points and caveats: Several donors shared about 4.8% of their naive CD4 clonotypes.

Here immunoSEQ multiplex PCR was the method, and the copy in TCRdb shows in-frame clones only, minus some. The data show under 1,100,000 clones, around 76% seen once. The receptor was derived from a man between 18 and 35 years old in good health. The specimen sequenced was memory CD4+ T cells sorted from blood. The subset here: CD45RA-negative fraction. J is TRBJ1-1 and V is TRBV7-9; D remains unclear. CDR3 in amino acids: CASSSQFPTEAFF. The CDR3 nucleotides read TGTGCCAGCAGCTCACAGTTCCCAACTGAAGCTTTCTTT.